The table lists the clone carrying this T cell receptor beta chain with a count of one. Its cognate antigen is unknown. TCRdb's table, derived via immunoSEQ multiplex PCR, lists solely in-frame clones and lacks some. Of some 50,000 clones detected, 70% to 85% appear once; the ten largest clones hold 25% to 30%. The germline V gene has CDR1 KGHSH and CDR2 LQKENI. V was clipped by 4 bases and J by 3 bases, with 19 bases between them. The CDR3 is made up of 18 amino acids. The data are from a study of T cell responses to AZD1222 COVID-19 vaccine. Study in general: Second doses at about 4 or about 12 weeks were pooled. Study-level results: The study identified only six AZD1222 recipients as seropositive at baseline. White British people made up most donors, females outnumbered males, and clonal diversity was possibly underestimated. Spike-specific TCR depth and breadth grew after two AZD1222 doses.

The sequencing here drew on peripheral blood, taken on day 0 of AZD1222 vaccination. This sequence originates from an adult in good health. The rearrangement links TRBV18 to TRBJ1-6, with D possibly TRBD1 on 5 matching bases. The CDR3 here is CASSREGNAGFYNSPLHF. For the CDR3, the DNA is TGTGCCAGCTCACGGGAGGGGAATGCAGGATTCTATAATTCACCCCTCCACTTT.